A single sample is the source of the 20 T cell receptor beta chains below, sequenced in a study of cytomegalovirus exposure and HLA in healthy donors (dated by TCRdb to 2016 to 2017). The receptor library was made with the immunoSEQ multiplex PCR assay. The multiplex PCR relied on a mix of 60 forward primers for TCR Vbeta segments and 13 reverse primers for TCR Jbeta segments. Held by TCRdb, this immuneACCESS table contains in-frame sequences only and omits some clones. Under half of the omission traces to an unresolved V gene where checked; the cause of the rest is unknown. The sample has 170,000 or so clones on record, 75% of them singletons. 2.9% of the sample lies in the top ten. Sequencing used PBMCs. The receptors here all came from a male donor in good health and CMV-seronegative.

V gene TRBV28 combines with J gene TRBJ1-4; D remains unclear. The V end lost 7 bases, the J end lost 6 bases, and 12 bases lay between the germline ends. Germline lookup yields CDR1 MDHEN and CDR2 SYDVKM. The CDR3 is made up of 13 amino acids. CDR3 region: CASTITADEKLFF. CDR3 coding DNA: TGTGCCAGCACAATTACAGCGGATGAAAAACTGTTTTTT.

Only a few counts were recorded for this clone. The chain employs TRBV7-9 and TRBJ2-3; D perhaps matches TRBD2 (6 bases). Germline loops: CDR1 SEHNR, CDR2 FQNEAQ (reference sequence). V lost 0 bases and J lost 4, with 11 bases in between. This CDR3 has 15 amino acids. CDR3 coding DNA: TGTGCCAGCAGCTTAGCCGGGAGTAGTTCAGATACGCAGTATTTT. Translated, it gives CASSLAGSSSDTQYF.

This chain connects TRBV30 to TRBJ1-1, with 8 positions matching TRBD1. The CDR3 has 16 amino acids. Germline CDR1 and CDR2: GTSNPN and SVGIG (reference sequence). Losses at the gene ends were 3 bases for V and 1 base for J; bases not matched to a gene: 10. CDR3 nucleotide sequence: TGTGCCTGGAGCCGACAGGGGCGCCACTCGAACACTGAAGCTTTCTTT. Its translation: CAWSRQGRHSNTEAFF.

Only one count was recorded for this clone. The chain uses TRBV6-1 and TRBJ1-1; 8 bases fit TRBD1. The CDR3 covers 15 residues. Germline V CDR1 and CDR2: MNHNS, SASEGT. Trimming took 3 bases from V and 5 from J; bases not matched to a gene: 8. Here the CDR3 DNA reads TGTGCCAGCAGTGAGGACAGGGTAAGCGGGACTGAAGCTTTCTTT. It encodes CASSEDRVSGTEAFF.

CDR3 DNA: TGTGCCAGCAGTTTTAGAGGGTTTGATCAGCCCCAGCATTTT. Its protein is CASSFRGFDQPQHF. This sequence joins TRBV28 and TRBJ1-5; D gene unclear. The CDR3 has 14 amino acids. Trimming left V 3 bases short and J 5 bases short, with 11 bases between. The V gene's germline CDR1 is MDHEN and CDR2 SYDVKM.

This clone showed up just a few times. The gene calls are TRBV6-1 and TRBJ1-4, with TRBD1 identical over 8 bases. This CDR3 has 16 amino acids. Unmatched junction bases numbered 3, after V lost 3 bases and J lost 0 bases. CDR1 MNHNS and CDR2 SASEGT come from the germline V gene. The CDR3 region has the DNA TGTGCCAGCAGTGAGGCACAGGGGGCAACTAATGAAAAACTGTTTTTT. Protein: CASSEAQGATNEKLFF.

The CDR3 DNA sequence: TGTGCCAGTACCCCCCCTGACTATTCCGACCCCCCGGATACGCAGTATTTT. Its translation: CASTPPDYSDPPDTQYF. This chain joins TRBV19 and TRBJ2-3; D is possibly TRBD2 (5 bases). This CDR3 is 17 amino acids long. V was trimmed by 7 bases and J by 6 bases, leaving 26 bases between them. Per germline, CDR1 LNHDA and CDR2 SQIVND (reference sequence). The full variable domain, its missing parts supplied by reference TRBV19 and TRBJ2-3, is DGGITQSPKYLFRKEGQNVTLSCEQNLNHDAMYWYRQDPGQGLRLIYYSQIVNDFQKGDIAEGYSVSREKKESFPLTVTSAQKNPTAFYLCASTPPDYSDPPDTQYFGPGTRLTVL.

The rearrangement links TRBV30 to TRBJ1-5; D not resolved. V was clipped by 0 bases and J by 2 bases, with 11 bases between them. This CDR3 has 15 amino acids. CDR1 is GTSNPN and CDR2 is SVGIG in the germline V gene (reference sequence). CDR3 DNA sequence: TGTGCCTGGAGTGTTAACGGGTACGGCAATCAGCCCCAGCATTTT. This encodes CAWSVNGYGNQPQHF. Full variable domain (remainder filled in from reference TRBV30 and TRBJ1-5): SQTIHQWPATLVQPVGSPLSLECTVEGTSNPNLYWYRQAAGRGLQLLFYSVGIGQISSEVPQNLSASRPQDRQFILSSKKLLLSDSGFYLCAWSVNGYGNQPQHFGDGTRLSIL.

The table lists this clone with a few counts. The rearrangement uses TRBV6-1 and TRBJ2-7; D perhaps matches TRBD1 (6 bases). This CDR3 has 13 residues. Germline values: CDR1 MNHNS, CDR2 SASEGT. Trimming shortened V by 8 bases and J by 3 bases, and 14 bases separated the two germline ends. The CDR3 spells CASSMGTNYEQYF. The CDR3 nucleotides are TGTGCCAGCTCCATGGGGACAAACTACGAGCAGTACTTC.

For the CDR3, the DNA is TGTGCCAGCAGCGTGCGGACTAGCTACAATGAGCAGTTCTTC. Protein: CASSVRTSYNEQFF. The chain has TRBV9 and TRBJ2-1; 7 bases fit TRBD2. CDR3 size: 14 residues. Germline assignment: CDR1 SGDLS and CDR2 YYNGEE. J gave up 3 bases and V 2 bases, and 2 bases lay outside the gene matches.

This chain joins TRBV28 and TRBJ2-5, with D hard to call. The CDR3 has 12 amino acids. Germline V lookup: CDR1 MDHEN, CDR2 SYDVKM. V gave up 7 bases and J gave up 3 bases, with 9 bases separating them. The CDR3 loop reads CASNPAKETQYF. CDR3 DNA: TGTGCCAGCAATCCCGCTAAAGAGACCCAGTACTTC.

This clone has just a few counts. The chain carries TRBV15 and TRBJ1-2, with D tentatively TRBD1 (6 bases). This CDR3 is 12 amino acids long. Trimming removed 5 bases from V and 7 bases from J, with 11 bases in between. Germline assignment: CDR1 LNHNV and CDR2 YYDKDF (reference sequence). The CDR3 region has the DNA TGTGCCACCAGCGGCCCCAGGGGTGGCTACACCTTC. Protein: CATSGPRGGYTF. The entire variable domain, with the rest obtained from reference TRBV15 and TRBJ1-2, is as follows: DAMVIQNPRYQVTQFGKPVTLSCSQTLNHNVMYWYQQKSSQAPKLLFHYYDKDFNNEADTPDNFQSRRPNTSFCFLDIRSPGLGDTAMYLCATSGPRGGYTFGSGTRLTVV.

In this sample, this clone turned up a few times. The chain joins TRBV6-6 to TRBJ1-3; 9 bases fit TRBD1. The germline gives CDR1 MNHNY, CDR2 SVGAGI (reference sequence). Germline trimming cut 5 bases from V and 3 bases from J; bases unmatched to any gene: 8. The CDR3 runs 16 residues. The CDR3 region is CASSTTQGASGNTIYF. The CDR3 DNA follows: TGTGCCAGCAGTACGACACAGGGGGCAAGTGGAAACACCATATATTTT.

The J gene is TRBJ1-1, the V gene TRBV6-5; maybe TRBD1 (6 bases). The CDR3 runs 14 residues. V lost 6 bases, J lost 1 base, and 12 bases lay in between. Germline CDR1 reads MNHEY; CDR2 reads SVGAGI. In nucleotides, the CDR3 is TGTGCCAGCAGAGGACAGACACGGAACACTGAAGCTTTCTTT. Its protein is CASRGQTRNTEAFF.

The genes are TRBV28 and TRBJ1-5; 8 bases fit TRBD1. Germline CDR1 reads MDHEN; CDR2 reads SYDVKM. The CDR3 length is 15 residues. With V trimmed by 5 bases and J by 4 bases, 7 bases remained unmatched. The CDR3 here is CASSLTGVRNQPQHF. In DNA form, the CDR3 reads TGTGCCAGCAGTCTGACAGGGGTGCGGAATCAGCCCCAGCATTTT.

The rearrangement uses TRBV6-1 and TRBJ1-3; 8 positions match TRBD1. With 7 bases clipped from V and 4 bases from J, the junction kept 6 bases outside the gene matches. CDR1 is MNHNS, CDR2 SASEGT, per germline. This CDR3 comprises 14 residues. CDR3 bases: TGTGCCAGCACCATGACAGGGGAAGGAAACACCATATATTTT. Its translation is CASTMTGEGNTIYF.

This clone was counted a single time. The chain combines TRBV6-6 with TRBJ1-2, with TRBD1 identical over 7 bases. V was pared by 0 bases and J by 8 bases, with 3 bases of the junction left unmatched. The germline V gene encodes CDR1 MNHNY and CDR2 SVGAGI (reference sequence). This CDR3 has 13 amino acids. DNA for the CDR3: TGTGCCAGCAGTTACTCTGACAGGGTCGGCTACACCTTC. Residues: CASSYSDRVGYTF.

The V gene is TRBV6-6, the J gene TRBJ2-7; 9 bases align to TRBD1. V was pared by 6 bases and J by 8 bases, with 5 bases of the junction left unmatched. Germline-derived CDR1 and CDR2 are MNHNY and SVGAGI (reference sequence). This CDR3 spans 12 amino acids. The CDR3 spells CASSRQGGKQYF. DNA for the CDR3: TGTGCCAGCAGCCGACAGGGGGGAAAGCAGTACTTC.

V gene TRBV4-2 combines with J gene TRBJ2-7; the D gene is possibly TRBD1 (6 bases). The CDR3 spans 15 residues. Trimming took 0 bases from V and 9 from J, leaving 18 bases between them. Germline lookup yields CDR1 LGHNA and CDR2 YNFKEQ. CDR3 sequence reads: CASSQDRGFGSVQYF. In DNA, the CDR3 is TGTGCCAGCAGCCAAGACAGGGGCTTTGGGTCGGTGCAGTACTTC.

This clone has more than one count but fewer than ten. The chain links TRBV2 to TRBJ1-4; D unresolved. There are 15 residues in the CDR3. Trimming removed 3 bases from V and 0 bases from J, with 8 bases in between. Germline loops: CDR1 SNHLY, CDR2 FYNNEI. The CDR3 sequence: CASSDGDATNEKLFF. Here the CDR3 DNA reads TGTGCCAGCAGTGACGGAGATGCAACTAATGAAAAACTGTTTTTT.